A selection of T cell receptor beta chains follows, all from one sample in a study of blood T cells in healthy people across ages. Each CDR3 protein gets one entry after TCRdb re-called the 5' RACE reads with MiXCR. Altogether 500,000 to 600,000 distinct CDR3 sequences are present, 25% to 30% being singletons, with the ten largest covering roughly 18%. Sequencing was performed on blood. These receptors were collected from a woman between 70 and 85 years old in good health. Both conserved end residues are part of each CDR3. The D gene is left open where the match is weak.

D	V	J	CDR3
TRBD1	TRBV5-1	TRBJ2-7	CASNSGTGGPYEQYF
-	TRBV29-1	TRBJ2-7	CSVEQGYEQYF
-	TRBV4-2	TRBJ2-1	CASSQERWRNEQFF
TRBD1	TRBV6-6	TRBJ1-1	CASTRTGERVTEAFF
-	TRBV20-1	TRBJ1-6	CSAPDGGGDSPLHF
TRBD2	TRBV20-1	TRBJ2-3	CSAPSGGGTDTQYF
-	TRBV9	TRBJ2-1	CASTSRGNSYNEQFF
TRBD2	TRBV11-2	TRBJ2-1	CASRLLAGREQFF
-	TRBV7-2	TRBJ1-1	CASSLGGYGYTEAFF
-	TRBV5-1	TRBJ2-6	CAGSLDGSPSGANVLTF
TRBD1	TRBV6-1	TRBJ1-4	CASSEWDSDNEKLFF
TRBD2	TRBV11-2	TRBJ2-2	CASSFGTSGGPFRELFF
TRBD2	TRBV7-2	-	CASSRGLAGGPEGEQFF
-	TRBV3-1	TRBJ1-1	CASSLMSTEAFF
TRBD2	TRBV20-1	TRBJ2-4	CSARISGGRSRNIQYF
-	TRBV11-3	TRBJ1-1	CASSPKFGAMNTEAFF
-	TRBV19	TRBJ1-2	CASSMFGYGYTF
TRBD2	TRBV4-3	TRBJ2-1	CASSRGGDNYNEQFF
TRBD1	TRBV7-2	TRBJ1-1	CASSSSGTVNTEAFF
-	TRBV20-1	TRBJ1-1	CSARAGSSKGNTEAFF
-	TRBV18	TRBJ1-1	CASSPSGGKPEASF
TRBD1	TRBV5-1	TRBJ1-2	CASSSGQGGYTF
TRBD2	TRBV20-1	TRBJ2-7	CSARDTSGAVREQYF
-	TRBV3-1	TRBJ2-7	CASSQGSYEQYF
TRBD2	TRBV6-6	TRBJ2-3	CASSGTRYPDTQYF
TRBD1	TRBV7-9	TRBJ1-2	CASSLAGQGSNYGYTF
-	TRBV7-6	TRBJ1-2	CASSQGHRDGYTF
-	TRBV20-1	TRBJ1-5	CSALSRQFNQPQHF
-	TRBV5-1	TRBJ2-6	CASCPGHSSGVNVLTF
-	TRBV5-5	TRBJ1-1	CASSLEARHTEAFF
-	TRBV12-3/TRBV12-4	TRBJ2-7	CASSSDKGRYEQYF
TRBD1	TRBV6-2/TRBV6-3	TRBJ2-3	CASRTGGSGTDTQYF
-	TRBV12-3/TRBV12-4	TRBJ1-3	CASSSQGLGGNTIYF
-	TRBV6-2/TRBV6-3	TRBJ2-5	CASRIFDRRGTQYF
-	TRBV21-1	TRBJ2-4	CASSEPHGQGRDIQYF
-	TRBV24-1	TRBJ1-2	CATSDSSYGYTF
-	TRBV15	TRBJ2-5	CATSRDGDSGLRETQYF
-	TRBV6-5	TRBJ2-2	CASSYSIRAPVGELFF
-	TRBV12-3/TRBV12-4	TRBJ1-6	CASTLGGDSPLHF
TRBD1	TRBV18	TRBJ1-1	CASSPDQGQTNTEAFF
TRBD1	TRBV6-5	TRBJ2-5	CASSYGTAARGSQYF
-	TRBV20-1	TRBJ2-6	CRRKERSGANVLTF